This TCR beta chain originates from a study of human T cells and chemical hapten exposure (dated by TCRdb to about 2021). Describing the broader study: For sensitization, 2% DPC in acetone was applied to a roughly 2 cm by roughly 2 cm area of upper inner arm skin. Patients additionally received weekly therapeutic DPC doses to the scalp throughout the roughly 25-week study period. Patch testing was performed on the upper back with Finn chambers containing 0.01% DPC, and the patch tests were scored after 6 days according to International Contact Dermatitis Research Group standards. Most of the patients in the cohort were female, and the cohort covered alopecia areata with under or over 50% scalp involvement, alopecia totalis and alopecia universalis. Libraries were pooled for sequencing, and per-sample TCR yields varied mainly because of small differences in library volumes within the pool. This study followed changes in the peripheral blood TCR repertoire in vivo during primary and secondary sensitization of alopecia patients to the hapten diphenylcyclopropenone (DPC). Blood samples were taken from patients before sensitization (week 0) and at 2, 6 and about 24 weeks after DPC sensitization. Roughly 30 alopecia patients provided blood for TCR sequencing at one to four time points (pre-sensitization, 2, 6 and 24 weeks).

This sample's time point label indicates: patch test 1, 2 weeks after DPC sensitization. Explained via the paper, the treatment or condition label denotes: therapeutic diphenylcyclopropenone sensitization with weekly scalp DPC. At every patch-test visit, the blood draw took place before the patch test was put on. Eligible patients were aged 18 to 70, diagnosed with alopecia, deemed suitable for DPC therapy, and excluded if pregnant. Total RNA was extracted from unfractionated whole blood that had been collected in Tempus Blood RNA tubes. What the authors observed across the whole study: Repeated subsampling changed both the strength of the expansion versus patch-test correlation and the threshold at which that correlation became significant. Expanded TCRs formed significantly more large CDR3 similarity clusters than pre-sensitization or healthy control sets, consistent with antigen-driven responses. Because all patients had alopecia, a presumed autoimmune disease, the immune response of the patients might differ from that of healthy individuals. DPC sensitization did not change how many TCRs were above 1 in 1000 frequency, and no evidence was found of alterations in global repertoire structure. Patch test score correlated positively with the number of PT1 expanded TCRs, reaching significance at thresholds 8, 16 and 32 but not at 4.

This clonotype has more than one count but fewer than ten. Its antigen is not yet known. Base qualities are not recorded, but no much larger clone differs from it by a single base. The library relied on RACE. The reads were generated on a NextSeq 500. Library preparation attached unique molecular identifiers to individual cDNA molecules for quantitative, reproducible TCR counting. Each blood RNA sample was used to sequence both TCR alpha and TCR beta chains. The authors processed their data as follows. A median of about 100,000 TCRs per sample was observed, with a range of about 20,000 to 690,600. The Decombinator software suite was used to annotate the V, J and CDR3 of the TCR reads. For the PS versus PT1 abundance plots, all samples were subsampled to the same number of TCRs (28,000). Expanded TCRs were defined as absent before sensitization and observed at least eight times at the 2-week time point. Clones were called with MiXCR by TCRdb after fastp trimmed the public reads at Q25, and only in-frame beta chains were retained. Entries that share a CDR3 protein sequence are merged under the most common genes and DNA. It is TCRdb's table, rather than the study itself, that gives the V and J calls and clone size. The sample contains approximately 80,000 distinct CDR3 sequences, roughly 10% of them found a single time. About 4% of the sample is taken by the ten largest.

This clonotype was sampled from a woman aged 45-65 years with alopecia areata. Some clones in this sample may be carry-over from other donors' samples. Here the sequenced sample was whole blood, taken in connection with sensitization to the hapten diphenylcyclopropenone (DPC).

The DNA reads TGTGCCAGCTCACCCTCGCTATTAGCGGGAGGCGAGCAGTACTTC. The translation is CASSPSLLAGGEQYF. The chain couples TRBV18 to TRBJ2-7; 10 bases in the middle match TRBD2. Trimming leaves V shorter by 3 bases and J shorter by 6 bases, with the junction holding 8 bases beyond the gene matches. Taken from cysteine to phenylalanine, the CDR3 has 15 residues. The only DNA kept is the CDR3, 45 bases in frame from the first base. CDR1 KGHSH and CDR2 LQKENI were looked up in the germline V gene.